A selection of T cell receptor beta chains follows, all from one sample in a study of blood T cell repertoires in COVID-19. Sequenced by immunoSEQ multiplex PCR; TCRdb stores in-frame clones only, minus some. Of 300,000 to 350,000 clones listed, approximately 89% are singletons. Sequencing was done on a sample of peripheral blood. Every receptor here comes from a woman between 55 and 75 years old with COVID-19, enrolled during active disease. Each CDR3 is given with its conserved first and last residue. Each record gives: J gene, D gene, clone size, V gene, CDR3 protein, CDR3 DNA. D genes are given only for firm matches. Some rows mark clone size as missing; the rest say once, few, many or name a class of expanded clone.

j_gene: TRBJ2-5
d_gene: .
abundance: .
v_gene: TRBV5-1
CDR3aa: CASSLGQPQETQYF
CDR3nt: TGCGCCAGCAGCTTGGGACAGCCCCAAGAGACCCAGTACTTC

j_gene: TRBJ2-7
d_gene: .
abundance: .
v_gene: TRBV23-1
CDR3aa: CASSQSCNRFQGSYEQYF
CDR3nt: TGCGCCAGCAGTCAATCCTGTAACCGATTTCAGGGTTCCTACGAGCAGTACTTC

j_gene: TRBJ1-3
d_gene: TRBD1
abundance: .
v_gene: TRBV7-6
CDR3aa: CASSPRDSSSGNTIYF
CDR3nt: TGTGCCAGCAGCCCGCGGGACAGTTCCTCTGGAAACACCATATATTTT

j_gene: TRBJ1-5
d_gene: TRBD1
abundance: .
v_gene: TRBV18
CDR3aa: CASSPPAGGPDSNQPQHF
CDR3nt: TGTGCCAGCTCACCTCCGGCAGGGGGTCCTGATAGCAATCAGCCCCAGCATTTT

j_gene: TRBJ2-5
d_gene: .
abundance: once
v_gene: TRBV7-3
CDR3aa: CASSQQGQETQYF
CDR3nt: TGTGCCAGCAGCCAACAGGGACAAGAGACCCAGTACTTC

j_gene: TRBJ1-2
d_gene: TRBD1
abundance: once
v_gene: TRBV2
CDR3aa: CASKGDRVVYGYTF
CDR3nt: TGTGCCAGCAAGGGGGACAGGGTTGTCTATGGCTACACCTTC

j_gene: TRBJ1-2
d_gene: TRBD1
abundance: .
v_gene: TRBV6-6
CDR3aa: CASSPDRGRTNYGYTF
CDR3nt: TGTGCCAGCAGCCCCGACAGGGGTCGGACTAACTATGGCTACACCTTC

j_gene: TRBJ2-7
d_gene: .
abundance: .
v_gene: TRBV5-6
CDR3aa: CASSLGGTYEQYF
CDR3nt: TGTGCCAGCAGCTTGGGCGGAACCTACGAGCAGTACTTC

j_gene: TRBJ1-2
d_gene: TRBD1
abundance: .
v_gene: TRBV6-5
CDR3aa: CASRRQGRGGYTF
CDR3nt: TGTGCCAGCAGGCGACAGGGGCGCGGAGGCTACACCTTC

j_gene: TRBJ1-3
d_gene: .
abundance: .
v_gene: TRBV18
CDR3aa: CASSPTGPSYENTIYF
CDR3nt: TGTGCCAGCTCACCTACAGGGCCAAGCTACGAAAACACCATATATTTT

j_gene: TRBJ1-1
d_gene: .
abundance: .
v_gene: TRBV13
CDR3aa: CASKNTGTSNTEAFF
CDR3nt: TGTGCCAGCAAAAACACCGGGACATCGAACACTGAAGCTTTCTTT

j_gene: TRBJ1-1
d_gene: .
abundance: .
v_gene: TRBV10-2
CDR3aa: CASSEGRGNTEAFF
CDR3nt: TGCGCCAGCAGTGAAGGGCGGGGGAACACTGAAGCTTTCTTT

j_gene: TRBJ1-2
d_gene: TRBD1
abundance: .
v_gene: TRBV19
CDR3aa: CASSKGQNYGYTF
CDR3nt: TGTGCCAGTAGTAAGGGACAGAACTATGGCTACACCTTC

j_gene: TRBJ1-1
d_gene: TRBD1
abundance: once
v_gene: TRBV19
CDR3aa: CASSLDRAQNTEAFF
CDR3nt: TGTGCCAGTAGTCTGGACAGGGCCCAGAACACTGAAGCTTTCTTT

j_gene: TRBJ1-2
d_gene: .
abundance: .
v_gene: TRBV4-1
CDR3aa: CASSQGAGERRGYTF
CDR3nt: TGCGCCAGCAGCCAAGGGGCAGGGGAACGGCGCGGCTACACCTTC

j_gene: TRBJ1-5
d_gene: .
abundance: .
v_gene: TRBV7-9
CDR3aa: CASSLAGGPNQPQHF
CDR3nt: TGTGCCAGCAGCTTAGCGGGGGGGCCCAATCAGCCCCAGCATTTT

j_gene: TRBJ2-1
d_gene: .
abundance: .
v_gene: TRBV27
CDR3aa: CASSLSMPRVAPYNEQFF
CDR3nt: TGTGCCAGCAGTTTATCGATGCCGAGGGTAGCCCCCTACAATGAGCAGTTCTTC

j_gene: TRBJ2-1
d_gene: .
abundance: .
v_gene: TRBV7-7
CDR3aa: CASSPTERGGNEQFF
CDR3nt: TGTGCTAGCAGCCCCACGGAAAGGGGTGGCAATGAGCAGTTCTTC

j_gene: TRBJ1-2
d_gene: .
abundance: .
v_gene: TRBV6-5
CDR3aa: CASRRDEGDGYTF
CDR3nt: TGTGCCAGTCGCCGGGACGAGGGGGATGGCTACACCTTC

j_gene: TRBJ1-1
d_gene: .
abundance: .
v_gene: TRBV6-4
CDR3aa: CASSSRADTEAFF
CDR3nt: TGTGCCAGCAGTTCCAGGGCGGACACTGAAGCTTTCTTT

j_gene: TRBJ1-1
d_gene: .
abundance: few
v_gene: TRBV12-5
CDR3aa: CASGFGRGEAFF
CDR3nt: TGTGCTAGTGGTTTCGGGAGGGGCGAAGCTTTCTTT

j_gene: TRBJ2-1
d_gene: .
abundance: .
v_gene: TRBV5-1
CDR3aa: CASSSDLASYNEQFF
CDR3nt: TGCGCCAGCAGCTCAGACTTAGCCTCCTACAATGAGCAGTTCTTC

j_gene: TRBJ1-1
d_gene: .
abundance: .
v_gene: TRBV29-1
CDR3aa: CSVLTALNTEAFF
CDR3nt: TGCAGCGTTCTGACAGCTCTGAACACTGAAGCTTTCTTT

j_gene: TRBJ2-3
d_gene: .
abundance: .
v_gene: TRBV27
CDR3aa: CASSFSSINTQYF
CDR3nt: TGTGCCAGCAGTTTCTCGAGCATTAATACGCAGTATTTT

j_gene: TRBJ2-2
d_gene: .
abundance: .
v_gene: TRBV10-1
CDR3aa: CASSSNRLAGELFF
CDR3nt: TGCGCCAGCAGTAGTAACAGGCTGGCCGGGGAGCTGTTTTTT

j_gene: TRBJ2-2
d_gene: .
abundance: .
v_gene: TRBV6-6
CDR3aa: CASSLPEGHTGELFF
CDR3nt: TGTGCCAGCAGTTTGCCTGAGGGCCACACCGGGGAGCTGTTTTTT

j_gene: TRBJ1-3
d_gene: .
abundance: once
v_gene: TRBV19
CDR3aa: CASSPTVSGNTIYF
CDR3nt: TGTGCCAGTAGCCCGACAGTCTCTGGAAACACCATATATTTT

j_gene: TRBJ1-2
d_gene: TRBD1
abundance: .
v_gene: TRBV5-1
CDR3aa: CASSFLTGASYGYTF
CDR3nt: TGCGCCAGCAGCTTTCTAACAGGGGCCTCCTATGGCTACACCTTC